This T cell receptor beta chain is from a study of T cell changes during pregnancy in multiple sclerosis. From germline, CDR1 is SGHVS and CDR2 FQNEAQ. The CDR3 extends over 12 amino acids. V gave up 6 bases and J gave up 14 bases, with 17 bases separating them. TCRdb's table, derived via immunoSEQ multiplex PCR, lists solely in-frame clones and lacks some. The repertoire holds around 80,000 clones, 90% to 95% seen once, with about 2.5% in the top ten. The clonotype comes from a female donor with multiple sclerosis, enrolled in a pregnancy study. This chain joins TRBV7-8 and TRBJ2-1; maybe TRBD2 (6 bases). The specimen comprised peripheral blood, sampled before pregnancy. CDR3 bases: TGTGCCAGCAGTCAAACATCCGGGAGTGAGTTCTTC. Protein sequence: CASSQTSGSEFF.